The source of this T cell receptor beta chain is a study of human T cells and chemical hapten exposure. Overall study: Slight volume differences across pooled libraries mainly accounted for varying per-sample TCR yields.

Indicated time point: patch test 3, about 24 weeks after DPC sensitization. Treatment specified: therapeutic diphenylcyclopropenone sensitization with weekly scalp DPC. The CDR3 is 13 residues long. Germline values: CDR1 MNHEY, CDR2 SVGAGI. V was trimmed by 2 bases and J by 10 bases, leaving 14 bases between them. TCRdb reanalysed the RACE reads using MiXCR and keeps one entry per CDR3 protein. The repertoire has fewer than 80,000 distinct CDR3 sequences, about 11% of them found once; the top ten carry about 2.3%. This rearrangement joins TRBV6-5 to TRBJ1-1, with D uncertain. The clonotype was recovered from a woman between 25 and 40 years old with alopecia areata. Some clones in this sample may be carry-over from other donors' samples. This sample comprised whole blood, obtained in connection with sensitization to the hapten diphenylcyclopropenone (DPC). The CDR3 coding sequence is TGTGCCAGCAGTTACGACGGGCACCTTAGAGCTTTCTTT. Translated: CASSYDGHLRAFF.